The 15 T cell receptor beta chains below come from one sample, sequenced in a study of cytomegalovirus exposure and HLA in healthy donors. PCR was performed using 60 Vbeta and 13 Jbeta primers. Some clones are missing from TCRdb's copy, which holds only in-frame ones; the method was immunoSEQ multiplex PCR. The sample lists around 97,000 clones; around a tenth were seen once. The sequenced sample was PBMCs. The source of these receptors is a man aged 50 or older in good health and CMV-seropositive.

This clone was picked up a small number of times. The chain joins TRBV6-1 to TRBJ1-1, with D possibly matching TRBD1 (5 bases). Germline CDR1 reads MNHNS; CDR2 reads SASEGT. Trimming cost V 6 bases and J 3 bases, with 11 bases left between them. The CDR3 is 13 residues long. This CDR3 is CASRRGGDTEAFF. The CDR3 DNA follows: TGTGCCAGCAGACGCGGGGGTGACACTGAAGCTTTCTTT.

This clone was counted between two and nine times. The sample contains more than one DNA sequence encoding this CDR3. The chain uses TRBV29-1 and TRBJ2-3; 7 bases line up with TRBD1. The CDR3 contains 14 residues. J was trimmed by 1 base and V by 1 base; bases with no gene match: 2. In germline, CDR1 is SQVTM, CDR2 ANQGSEA. CDR3 sequence (DNA): TGCAGCGTTGAAGGGGACAGAGGCACAGATACGCAGTATTTT. Translated: CSVEGDRGTDTQYF.

V is TRBV5-8 and J is TRBJ2-2, with 8 positions matching TRBD2. Per the germline V gene, CDR1 is SGHTS and CDR2 is YDEGEE. This CDR3 contains 16 residues. V lost 4 bases, J lost 4 bases, and 9 bases stayed unmatched. The CDR3 bases are TGTGCCAGCAGCCGACAGCGGGAGATCGGCACCGGGGAGCTGTTTTTT. This translates into CASSRQREIGTGELFF.

J is TRBJ2-7 and V is TRBV6-6; no firm D call. The V and J ends lost 6 bases and 5 bases respectively, with 17 bases between them. There are 14 residues in the CDR3. Germline V gene data show CDR1 as MNHNY and CDR2 as SVGAGI (reference sequence). CDR3 protein: CASSHEYRLDEQYF. The CDR3 nucleotides are TGTGCCAGCAGCCACGAATACCGACTGGACGAGCAGTACTTC.

Remarks on this clone: In the same sample, other DNA sequences code for this CDR3. The chain couples TRBV29-1 to TRBJ1-1; possible D gene TRBD1, 5 bases. Germline assignment: CDR1 SQVTM and CDR2 ANQGSEA. Trimming shortened V by 6 bases and J by 2 bases, and 13 bases separated the two germline ends. The CDR3 is 13 amino acids. The CDR3 region has the DNA TGCAGCGTCGGGCGGGGGGGTAACACTGAAGCTTTCTTT. This encodes CSVGRGGNTEAFF. The complete variable domain, with remaining parts taken from reference TRBV29-1 and TRBJ1-1, reads SAVISQKPSRDICQRGTSLTIQCQVDSQVTMMFWYRQQPGQSLTLIATANQGSEATYESGFVIDKFPISRPNLTFSTLTVSNMSPEDSSIYLCSVGRGGNTEAFFGQGTRLTVV.

The V gene is TRBV9, the J gene TRBJ1-3; D not resolved. This CDR3 has 15 residues. Trimming removed 0 bases at V and 7 bases at J, with 14 bases between. Looked up from germline, CDR1 is SGDLS and CDR2 is YYNGEE. The CDR3 DNA is TGTGCCAGCAGCGTAGGGGGAGGGTCAAGCAACACCATATATTTT. Translation gives CASSVGGGSSNTIYF.

The chain uses TRBV5-4 and TRBJ1-2; 7 nucleotides align to TRBD1. The CDR3 runs to 12 residues. Germline loops: CDR1 SGHNT, CDR2 YYREEE (reference sequence). The V and J ends lost 4 bases and 8 bases, in that order; junction bases with no gene match: 5. The DNA of the CDR3 is TGTGCCAGCAGCCGTCAGGGGGTCGGCTACACCTTC. It codes for CASSRQGVGYTF.

The chain joins TRBV2 to TRBJ1-2, with TRBD1 identical over 9 bases. The V gene end was trimmed by 7 bases and the J gene end by 5 bases; junction bases not matched to a gene: 8. Germline lookup yields CDR1 SNHLY and CDR2 FYNNEI. The CDR3 sequence is 14 residues long. The CDR3 loop reads CASIDSGQGYGYTF. CDR3 DNA: TGTGCCAGCATTGATTCGGGACAGGGTTATGGCTACACCTTC.

This clone has only a few counts. The rearrangement uses TRBV11-2 and TRBJ1-1, with a weak D call TRBD1 (5 bases). Germline values: CDR1 SGHAT, CDR2 FQNNGV. The CDR3 is made up of 14 amino acids. V lost 7 bases to trimming and J lost 3 bases, with 15 bases between them. Here the CDR3 reads CASKWGGADTEAFF. CDR3 in DNA: TGTGCCAGCAAATGGGGGGGTGCGGACACTGAAGCTTTCTTT.

This clone has only a few counts. One junction end disagrees with the germline gene, perhaps due to a read error. The chain combines TRBV7-7 with TRBJ2-7; 9 nucleotides align to TRBD1. The CDR3 sequence is 14 residues long. Looked up from germline, CDR1 is SSHAT and CDR2 is FNYEAQ (reference sequence). The CDR3 nucleotides are TGTGCTAGCAGCTCCGGGACAGGGCCCTACGAGCAGTACTTC. It translates to CASSSGTGPYEQYF.

The rearrangement links TRBV5-8 to TRBJ1-2; TRBD1 matches at 9 bases. From germline, CDR1 is SGHTS and CDR2 YDEGEE. The junction had 7 bases not matched to a gene; V was cut back by 4 bases and J by 3 bases. This CDR3 has 15 amino acids. CDR3 sequence (DNA): TGTGCCAGCAGCCCCGGGACAGGGATGTACTATGGCTACACCTTC. It specifies CASSPGTGMYYGYTF.

This clone was detected ten times or more. This chain connects TRBV29-1 to TRBJ2-1; D might be TRBD1 (5 bases). The V end lost 1 base, the J end lost 0 bases, and 13 bases lay between the germline ends. CDR1 is SQVTM and CDR2 is ANQGSEA in the germline V gene. This CDR3 is built from 16 residues. The CDR3 DNA reads TGCAGCGTTGAAGTAGGGGCGGAGAGCTCCTACAATGAGCAGTTCTTC. This codes for CSVEVGAESSYNEQFF.

This clone has only a few counts. The chain is built from TRBV11-3 and TRBJ2-2; D possibly corresponds to TRBD1 (7 bases). Germline CDR1 and CDR2: SGHNT and YENEEA. The CDR3 has 12 residues. V dropped 5 bases and J dropped 9 bases, with 10 bases sitting between them. CDR3 coding DNA: TGTGCCAGCAGCCCAGGGGGGAGGGAGCTGTTTTTT. Residues: CASSPGGRELFF.

The V gene is TRBV28, the J gene TRBJ2-7; 12 bases are a match to TRBD2. Germline V gene sequence: CDR1 MDHEN, CDR2 SYDVKM. This CDR3 region has 14 residues. With V trimmed by 5 bases and J by 2 bases, 1 base remained unmatched. The CDR3 nucleotides are TGTGCCAGCAGTCCTAGCGGGAGGGCCTACGAGCAGTACTTC. As protein: CASSPSGRAYEQYF.

This chain connects TRBV10-2 to TRBJ2-7, with 9 nucleotides matching TRBD1. The CDR3 extends over 14 amino acids. J was trimmed by 0 bases and V by 10 bases; bases with no gene match: 7. Looked up from germline, CDR1 is WSHSY and CDR2 is SAAADI. DNA for the CDR3: TGCGCCATACGGACAGGGGACATCTCCTACGAGCAGTACTTC. As protein: CAIRTGDISYEQYF.